This TCR beta chain was captured in a study of T cell responses to AZD1222 COVID-19 vaccine. On this clone: The antigen is not known. Other DNA variants within this sample encode the same CDR3.

The study's findings and limits: AZD1222 recipients seropositive at baseline numbered only six or seven. Among vaccine-associated CD4 TCRs, coverage spanned spike, with dominance at 160-218 and 743-854. Clonal diversity was possibly underestimated, and the donors were mostly white British, with more females. Following two doses of AZD1222, Spike-specific TCR breadth and depth rose.

Sequencing used immunoSEQ multiplex PCR; TCRdb keeps in-frame clones, though not all of them. The sample includes 130,000 to 150,000 clones, 88% of them seen just once. The germline CDR1 and CDR2 sequences are GTSNPN and SVGIG (reference sequence). CDR3 size: 11 residues. Trimming cost V 1 base and J 3 bases, with 3 bases left between them. This specimen was peripheral blood, taken on day 0 of MenACWY control vaccination. This clonotype originated in an adult in good health. The chain joins TRBV30 to TRBJ1-1, with unresolved D. The CDR3 spells CAWSGDTEAFF. The DNA for the CDR3 is TGTGCCTGGAGTGGGGACACTGAAGCTTTCTTT.